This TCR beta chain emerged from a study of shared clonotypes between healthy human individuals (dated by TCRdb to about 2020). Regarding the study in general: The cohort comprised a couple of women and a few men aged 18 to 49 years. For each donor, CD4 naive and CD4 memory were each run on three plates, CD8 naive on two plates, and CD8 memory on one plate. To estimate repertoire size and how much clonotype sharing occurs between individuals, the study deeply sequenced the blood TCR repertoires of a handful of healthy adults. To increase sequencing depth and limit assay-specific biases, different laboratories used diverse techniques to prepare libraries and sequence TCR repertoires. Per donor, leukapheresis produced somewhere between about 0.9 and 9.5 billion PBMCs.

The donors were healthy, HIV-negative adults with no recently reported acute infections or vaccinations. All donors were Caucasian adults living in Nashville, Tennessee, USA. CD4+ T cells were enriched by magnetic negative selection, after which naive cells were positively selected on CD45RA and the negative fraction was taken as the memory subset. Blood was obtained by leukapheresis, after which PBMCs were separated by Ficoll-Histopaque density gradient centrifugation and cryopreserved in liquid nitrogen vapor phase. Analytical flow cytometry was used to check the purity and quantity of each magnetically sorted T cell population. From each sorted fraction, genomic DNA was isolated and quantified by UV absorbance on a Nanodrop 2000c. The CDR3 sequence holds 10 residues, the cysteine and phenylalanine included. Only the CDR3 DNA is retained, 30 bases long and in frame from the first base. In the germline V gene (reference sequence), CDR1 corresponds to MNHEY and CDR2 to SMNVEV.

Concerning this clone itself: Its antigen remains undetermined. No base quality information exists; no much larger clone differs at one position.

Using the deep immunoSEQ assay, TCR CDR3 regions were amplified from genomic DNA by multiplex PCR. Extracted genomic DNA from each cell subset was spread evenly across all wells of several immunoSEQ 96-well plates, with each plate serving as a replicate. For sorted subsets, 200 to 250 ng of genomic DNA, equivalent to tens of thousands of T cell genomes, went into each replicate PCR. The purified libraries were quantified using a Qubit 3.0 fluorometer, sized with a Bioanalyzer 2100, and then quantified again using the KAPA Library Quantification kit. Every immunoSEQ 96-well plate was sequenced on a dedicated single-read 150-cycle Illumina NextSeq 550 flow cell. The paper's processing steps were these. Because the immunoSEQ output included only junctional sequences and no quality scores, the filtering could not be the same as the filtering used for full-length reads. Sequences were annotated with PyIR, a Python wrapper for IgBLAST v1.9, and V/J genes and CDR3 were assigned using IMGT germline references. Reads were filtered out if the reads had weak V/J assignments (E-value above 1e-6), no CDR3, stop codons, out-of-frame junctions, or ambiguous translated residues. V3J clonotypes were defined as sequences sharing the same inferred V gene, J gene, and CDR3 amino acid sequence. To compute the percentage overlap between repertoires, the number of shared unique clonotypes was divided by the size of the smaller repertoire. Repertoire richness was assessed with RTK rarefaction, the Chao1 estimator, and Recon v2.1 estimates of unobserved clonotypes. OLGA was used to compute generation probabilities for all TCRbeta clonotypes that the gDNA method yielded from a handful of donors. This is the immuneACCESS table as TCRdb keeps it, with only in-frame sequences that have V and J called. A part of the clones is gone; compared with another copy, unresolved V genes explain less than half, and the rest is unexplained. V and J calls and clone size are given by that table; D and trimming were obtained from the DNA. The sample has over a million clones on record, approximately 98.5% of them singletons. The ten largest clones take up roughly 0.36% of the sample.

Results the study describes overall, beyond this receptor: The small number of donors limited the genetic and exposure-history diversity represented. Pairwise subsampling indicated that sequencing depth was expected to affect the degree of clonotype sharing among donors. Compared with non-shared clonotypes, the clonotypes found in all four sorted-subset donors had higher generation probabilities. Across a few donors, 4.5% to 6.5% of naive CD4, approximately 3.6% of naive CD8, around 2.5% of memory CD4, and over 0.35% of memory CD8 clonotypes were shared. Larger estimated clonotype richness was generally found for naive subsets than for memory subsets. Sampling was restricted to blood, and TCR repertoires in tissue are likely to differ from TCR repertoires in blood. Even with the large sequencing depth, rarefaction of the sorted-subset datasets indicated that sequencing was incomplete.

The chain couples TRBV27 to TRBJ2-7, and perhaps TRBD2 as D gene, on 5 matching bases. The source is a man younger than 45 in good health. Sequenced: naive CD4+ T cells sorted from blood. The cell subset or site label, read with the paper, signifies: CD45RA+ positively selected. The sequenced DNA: TGTGCAGTCGGGATCTACGAGCAGTACTTC. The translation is CAVGIYEQYF.